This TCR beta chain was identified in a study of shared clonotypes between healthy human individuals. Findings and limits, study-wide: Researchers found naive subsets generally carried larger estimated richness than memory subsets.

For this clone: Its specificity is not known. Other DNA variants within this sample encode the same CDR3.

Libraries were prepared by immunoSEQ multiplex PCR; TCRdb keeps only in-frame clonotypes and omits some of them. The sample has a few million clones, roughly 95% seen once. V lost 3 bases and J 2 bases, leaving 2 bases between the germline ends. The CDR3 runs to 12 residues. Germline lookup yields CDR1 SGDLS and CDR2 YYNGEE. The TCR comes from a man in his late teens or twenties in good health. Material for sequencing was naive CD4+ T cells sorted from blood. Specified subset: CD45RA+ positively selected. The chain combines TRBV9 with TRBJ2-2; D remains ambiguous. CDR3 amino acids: CASSDNTGELFF. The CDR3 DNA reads TGTGCCAGCAGCGACAACACCGGGGAGCTGTTTTTT.